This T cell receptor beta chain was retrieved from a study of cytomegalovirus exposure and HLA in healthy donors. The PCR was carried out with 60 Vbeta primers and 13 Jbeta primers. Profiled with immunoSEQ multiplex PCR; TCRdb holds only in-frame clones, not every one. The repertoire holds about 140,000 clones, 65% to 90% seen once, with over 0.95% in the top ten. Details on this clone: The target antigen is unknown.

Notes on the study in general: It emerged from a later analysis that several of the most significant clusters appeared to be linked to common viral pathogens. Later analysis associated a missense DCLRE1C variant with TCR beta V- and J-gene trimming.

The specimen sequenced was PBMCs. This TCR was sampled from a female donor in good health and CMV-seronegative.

CDR3 bases: TGTGCCAGCAGTCCAGGCAGACTAACCTCCTACGAGCAGTACTTC. Amino acid sequence: CASSPGRLTSYEQYF. The V and J genes are TRBV6-5 and TRBJ2-7; the D gene is possibly TRBD2 (5 bases). The germline gives CDR1 MNHEY, CDR2 SVGAGI. V lost 5 bases to trimming and J lost 0 bases, with 14 bases between them. The CDR3 length is 15 residues.